These T cell receptor beta chains were read from a single sample in a study of control samples from healthy donors and cancer patients. This table comes from immunoSEQ multiplex PCR, and its TCRdb copy is limited to in-frame clones, with some not included. The table lists 100,000 to 150,000 clones, 80% to 90% of them singletons, with around 9% in the top ten. The sample was blood. These receptors were obtained from a man aged 35 to 55 in good health. Both conserved end residues are part of each CDR3. The D gene is left open where the match is weak. Size is omitted from some rows. Given values are once, few, many or a class for expanded clones.

d_gene	abundance	v_gene	j_gene	CDR3nt	CDR3aa
TRBD1	.	TRBV19	TRBJ2-7	TGTGCCAGTACCCCAATCCGACAGGGTCCCTACGAGCAGTACTTC	CASTPIRQGPYEQYF
.	.	TRBV18	TRBJ1-3	TGTGCCAGCTCACCCGCCACGGCGTCTGGAAACACCATATATTTT	CASSPATASGNTIYF
.	.	TRBV4-3	TRBJ1-2	TGCGCCAGCAGCCAAGATCACCCGGGGGTGCACTATGGCTACACCTTC	CASSQDHPGVHYGYTF
TRBD2	once	TRBV12-5	TRBJ2-2	TGTGCTAGTGGTTTGTCCTTGGGAGGGGTCGTGAACACCGGGGAGCTGTTTTTT	CASGLSLGGVVNTGELFF
.	.	TRBV13	TRBJ1-2	TGTGCCAGCAGCTTCACAGGGCAGTATGGCTACACCTTC	CASSFTGQYGYTF
TRBD1	.	TRBV6-1	TRBJ1-2	TGTGCCAGCAGTGAAGCGGGGACAGGGGGCTATGGCTACACCTTC	CASSEAGTGGYGYTF
TRBD1	once	TRBV6-2/TRBV6-3	TRBJ1-1	TGTGCCGGCAGCCGACTCGGCAGATCCACAGGGGGCATGAACACTGAAGCTTTCTTT	CAGSRLGRSTGGMNTEAFF
.	.	TRBV5-4	TRBJ2-5	TGTGCCAGCAGCAACCAAGAGACCCAGTACTTC	CASSNQETQYF
.	.	TRBV7-2	TRBJ1-1	TGTGCCAGTAGGGATCAGATGAACACTGAAGCTTTCTTT	CASRDQMNTEAFF
.	once	TRBV7-2	TRBJ2-3	TGTGCCACCATTTTTGGTACAGATACGCAGTATTTT	CATIFGTDTQYF
TRBD2	.	TRBV15	TRBJ2-2	TGTGCCACCAGCAGAGATGGAGCGGGGGTCGTCACCGGGGAGCTGTTTTTT	CATSRDGAGVVTGELFF
.	.	TRBV19	TRBJ1-1	TGTGCCAGTAGTATAAGAGGGGGCACTGAAGCTTTCTTT	CASSIRGGTEAFF
.	once	TRBV5-4	TRBJ1-2	TGTGCCAGCAGCCCGGATGGGGGTGGTGGCTACACCTTC	CASSPDGGGGYTF
.	.	TRBV6-4	TRBJ2-1	TGTGCCAGCAGTGACCGGGTGTTGGATGAGCAGTTCTTC	CASSDRVLDEQFF
.	.	TRBV14	TRBJ2-7	TGTGCCAGCAGCCAAGACCCGTACGAGCAGTACTTC	CASSQDPYEQYF
TRBD1	.	TRBV2	TRBJ2-7	TGTGCCAGCAGTATGGGACAGGCAACCTACGAGCAGTACTTC	CASSMGQATYEQYF
.	.	TRBV25-1	TRBJ2-3	TGTGCCAGCAGCGCAGGGGGGACAGATACGCAGTATTTT	CASSAGGTDTQYF
.	.	TRBV2	TRBJ2-3	TGTGCCAGCAGGCCTGTTGGGGCTAGCACAGATACGCAGTATTTT	CASRPVGASTDTQYF
.	.	TRBV19	TRBJ2-1	TGTGCCAGTAGTCTACCGAGAAGGGAAATCGTTGAGCAGTTCTTC	CASSLPRREIVEQFF
TRBD2	once	TRBV4-1	TRBJ2-4	TGCGCCAGCAGCCAGGATCCGGGACTAGCGTCCAAAAACATTCAGTACTTC	CASSQDPGLASKNIQYF
.	once	TRBV7-2	TRBJ1-5	TGTGCCAGCAGCCCAAGGACATTCGACAATCAGCCCCAGCATTTT	CASSPRTFDNQPQHF
.	.	TRBV4-3	TRBJ2-7	TGCGCCAGCAGCCAGTCATATGAGGGGATCTACGAGCAGTACTTC	CASSQSYEGIYEQYF
TRBD1	few	TRBV13	TRBJ2-1	TGTGCCAGCAGCACAAGGGGACAGAACAATGAGCAGTTCTTC	CASSTRGQNNEQFF
TRBD1	.	TRBV7-9	TRBJ1-1	TGTGCCAGCAGCTTAGAGGGGACAGTCGAAGCTTTCTTT	CASSLEGTVEAFF
TRBD2	.	TRBV7-8	TRBJ2-7	TGTGCCAGCAGCTTACGGGACTACTTCTCCTACGAGCAGTACTTC	CASSLRDYFSYEQYF
.	.	TRBV25-1	TRBJ1-1	TGTGCCAGCAGTCCATTCGGCGGGCCTAGTGAAGCTTTCTTT	CASSPFGGPSEAFF
.	.	TRBV11-3	TRBJ2-5	TGTGCCAGCAGCCTCCCGTTAGGGGGGGAGACCCAGTACTTC	CASSLPLGGETQYF
TRBD1	.	TRBV4-3	TRBJ1-1	TGCGCCAGCAGACGGGACAGAGAAAACACTGAAGCTTTCTTT	CASRRDRENTEAFF
.	once	TRBV12-3/TRBV12-4	TRBJ2-5	TGTGCCAGCAGTGGGGAGACCCAGTACTTC	CASSGETQYF
.	.	TRBV12-3/TRBV12-4	TRBJ1-6	TGTGCCAGCACCCCCGGGAATTCACCCCTCCACTTT	CASTPGNSPLHF
TRBD1	.	TRBV5-1	TRBJ1-2	TGCGCCAGCAGCTTGGACGACAGGGGGGTCTATGGCTACACCTTC	CASSLDDRGVYGYTF
.	.	TRBV25-1	TRBJ1-6	TGTGCCAGCAGTGAAGCCGGGGGGAATTCACCCCTCCACTTT	CASSEAGGNSPLHF
.	.	TRBV5-6	TRBJ1-6	TGTGCCAGCAACCTCGGTGGGGCACCCCTCCACTTT	CASNLGGAPLHF
.	.	TRBV7-2	TRBJ1-5	TGTGCCAGCAGCTCCAGGAGTGGGTTTAAGCTGGGGTCCCAGCATTTT	CASSSRSGFKLGSQHF
.	.	TRBV15	TRBJ2-1	TGTGCCACCAGCAGAGTGGGCGATGAGCAGTTCTTC	CATSRVGDEQFF
.	.	TRBV6-5	TRBJ1-4	TGTGCCAGCAGTTCCTCAGGTGCGATTAATGAAAAACTGTTTTTT	CASSSSGAINEKLFF
TRBD1	.	TRBV7-9	TRBJ1-5	TGTGCCAGCAGCCAGGGGACAGGGACTCAGCCCCAGCATTTT	CASSQGTGTQPQHF
.	.	TRBV19	TRBJ2-3	TGTGCCAGTAGTGGTCAGCGGAGAGATACGCAGTATTTT	CASSGQRRDTQYF
.	.	TRBV21-1	TRBJ1-1	TGTGCCAGCAGCCCCCGTGAGTGTGAAGCTTTCTTT	CASSPRECEAFF
.	.	TRBV29-1	TRBJ1-2	TGCAGCGTTGGAGCCGGGACCCAGGGATTTAACTATGGCTACACCTTC	CSVGAGTQGFNYGYTF
.	once	TRBV4-1	TRBJ2-7	TGCGCCAGCAACTCAAGTCCCAGGTTCGCCTACGAGCAGTACTTC	CASNSSPRFAYEQYF
TRBD2	.	TRBV30	TRBJ2-1	TGTGCCTGGACACTAGCGGGAGTGCTCGATGAGCAGTTCTTC	CAWTLAGVLDEQFF